These 9 T cell receptor beta chains originate from one sample sequenced in a study of blood T cell repertoires in COVID-19. Produced via immunoSEQ multiplex PCR; TCRdb's table is partial and in-frame only. The table records about 250,000 clones, about 91% of them present only once. The specimen was peripheral blood. The receptors derive from a woman between 25 and 40 years old with COVID-19, enrolled during active disease.

The rearrangement joins TRBV23-1 to TRBJ2-1, with TRBD2 matching over 7 bases. TRBV23-1 is classed as an ORF, of uncertain function. V lost 0 bases, J lost 5 bases, and 16 bases stayed unmatched. There are 19 residues in the CDR3. The CDR3 region has the DNA TGCGCCAGCAGTCAATCGGATAAGGGATGGGCGGGAGCTAACAATGAGCAGTTCTTC. Residues: CASSQSDKGWAGANNEQFF.

The chain carries TRBV10-2 and TRBJ1-5; D may be TRBD1 (5 bases). Looked up from germline, CDR1 is WSHSY and CDR2 is SAAADI. The V and J ends lost 0 bases and 4 bases respectively, with 19 bases between them. This CDR3 has 18 residues. CDR3 DNA sequence: TGCGCCAGCAGTGAGTCGATACTATGGGGGGTTATAAATCAGCCCCAGCATTTT. Translation: CASSESILWGVINQPQHF.

The gene calls are TRBV5-4 and TRBJ2-1; 8 bases map to TRBD2. V lost 0 bases and J lost 11; bases outside the gene matches: 13. This CDR3 has 16 amino acids. CDR1 is SGHNT, CDR2 YYREEE, per germline (reference sequence). CDR3 region: CASSLEIGGASRKQFF. CDR3 nucleotide sequence: TGTGCCAGCAGCTTGGAAATCGGGGGGGCTAGCAGGAAGCAGTTCTTC. Supplemented by reference TRBV5-4 and TRBJ2-1, the full variable domain reads ETGVTQSPTHLIKTRGQQVTLRCSSQSGHNTVSWYQQALGQGPQFIFQYYREEENGRGNFPPRFSGLQFPNYSSELNVNALELDDSALYLCASSLEIGGASRKQFFGPGTRLTVL.

The V call is TRBV4-3, the J call TRBJ2-2; D is perhaps TRBD1 (6 bases). CDR3 length: 20 amino acids. Germline CDR1 and CDR2: LGHNA and YSLEER. V was pared by 0 bases and J by 7 bases, with 27 bases between. The CDR3 here is CASSQDTAGWAGDTNGELFF. The CDR3 region has the DNA TGCGCCAGCAGCCAAGATACGGCAGGATGGGCAGGGGACACTAACGGGGAGCTGTTTTTT.

This chain uses TRBV6-4 with TRBJ2-1; the match to TRBD2 covers 7 bases. The CDR3 spans 17 residues. With 6 bases clipped from V and 0 bases from J, the junction kept 11 bases outside the gene matches. From germline, CDR1 is MRHNA and CDR2 SNTAGT. CDR3: CASSKVAGAYSYNEQFF. The CDR3 DNA is TGTGCCAGCAGCAAAGTAGCGGGCGCCTACTCCTACAATGAGCAGTTCTTC.

The chain uses TRBV18 and TRBJ2-7; TRBD1 aligns across 7 bases. The CDR3 length is 13 residues. V dropped 3 bases and J dropped 1; count of bases not matched to a gene: 0. The germline CDR1 and CDR2 sequences are KGHSH and LQKENI. The CDR3, as DNA: TGTGCCAGCTCACCGACAGGGTCCTACGAGCAGTACGTC. It yields the protein CASSPTGSYEQYV.

This rearrangement joins TRBV6-2 or TRBV6-3 to TRBJ1-5; 8 bases are shared with TRBD1. Germline V gene data show CDR1 as MNHEY and CDR2 as SVGEGT. V shed 5 bases and J 2 bases; nucleotides not matched to a gene: 8. The CDR3 is 16 residues long. The CDR3: CASSRGQGGGNQPQHF. CDR3 DNA sequence: TGTGCCAGCAGTCGCGGACAGGGCGGAGGCAATCAGCCCCAGCATTTT.

The J gene is TRBJ2-5, the V gene TRBV20-1, with a possible D match to TRBD1 (6 bases). The germline V gene encodes CDR1 DFQATT and CDR2 SNEGSKA (reference sequence). The ends were cut back, 3 bases at V and 5 bases at J, with 22 bases in the middle. CDR3 length: 16 amino acids. The CDR3 DNA reads TGCAGTGCTAGTACGGGACAACACACCTCCTGGGAGACCCAGTACTTC. It translates to CSASTGQHTSWETQYF.

This chain links TRBV14 with TRBJ1-5, with D hard to call. The V end lost 4 bases, the J end lost 7 bases, and 8 bases lay between the germline ends. The germline gives CDR1 SGHDN, CDR2 FVKESK. The CDR3 loop spans 12 amino acids. CDR3 residues: CASSLGAQPQHF. Here the CDR3 DNA reads TGTGCCAGCAGCCTTGGAGCCCAGCCCCAGCATTTT.